This T cell receptor beta chain was identified during a study of cytomegalovirus exposure and HLA in healthy donors. Both 60 Vbeta primers and 13 Jbeta primers went into the PCR. Assay: immunoSEQ multiplex PCR; the TCRdb copy retains only in-frame clones and omits some. The sample yields about 150,000 clones, approximately 81% seen once. On this clone: Its antigen is still unknown.

This CDR3 region has 14 residues. Germline V lookup: CDR1 MNHNS, CDR2 SASEGT. Trimming removed 4 bases from V and 1 base from J, with 10 bases in between. General study points: Three of the chains that were CMV-associated were confirmed in vitro to be specific for CMV antigens. Reports credit the classifier with highly specific, highly sensitive diagnosis of cytomegalovirus status. TCR beta chain V- and J-gene trimming was linked, in a later analysis, to a missense variant in DCLRE1C.

What was sequenced was PBMCs. The sequence derives from a boy aged 2 to 10 in good health and CMV-seronegative. The chain recombines TRBV6-1 with TRBJ1-1, with D possibly being TRBD1 (6 bases). The CDR3 loop reads CASSVNRANTEAFF. The CDR3, as DNA: TGTGCCAGCAGTGTCAACAGGGCGAACACTGAAGCTTTCTTT.